This record looks at one TCR beta chain sequence and its context. Its antigen is as yet unknown. PCR used 60 Vbeta primers and 13 Jbeta primers. Libraries were prepared by immunoSEQ multiplex PCR; TCRdb keeps only in-frame clonotypes and omits some of them. Of approximately 130,000 clones listed, more than 75% are singletons. This CDR3 comprises 17 residues. V lost 4 bases, J lost 4 bases, and 10 bases stayed unmatched. Germline V CDR1 and CDR2: SEHNR, FQNEAQ (reference sequence). The data originate from a study of cytomegalovirus exposure and HLA in healthy donors. Study conclusions and caveats: Because they were indistinguishable, some V segments, including TRBV6-2 and TRBV6-3, were excluded. Near-uniform donor sequencing depth was presumed by presence/absence analyses. Later analysis identified several of the most significant clusters that appeared linked to common viral pathogens.

The sequence derives from a male donor in good health and CMV-seronegative. The rearrangement uses TRBV7-9 and TRBJ1-3; 10 bases are a match to TRBD1. The sequencing input was PBMCs. CDR3 protein: CASSSVWGTGDGNTIYF. The CDR3 nucleotides are TGTGCCAGCAGCTCCGTGTGGGGGACAGGGGACGGAAACACCATATATTTT. The full variable domain, completed using reference TRBV7-9 and TRBJ1-3, is DTGVSQNPRHKITKRGQNVTFRCDPISEHNRLYWYRQTLGQGPEFLTYFQNEAQLEKSRLLSDRFSAERPKGSFSTLEIQRTEQGDSAMYLCASSSVWGTGDGNTIYFGEGSWLTVV.